This T cell receptor (beta chain) came from a study of shared clonotypes between healthy human individuals. About the research overall: Used for every donor were three CD4 naive, three CD4 memory, two CD8 naive and one CD8 memory plate.

Several immunoSEQ plates received, in even portions, the genomic DNA of each subset. As originally analysed: Owing to the provision of junction-only sequences devoid of quality scores by immunoSEQ, filtering differed. Clones were sequenced by immunoSEQ multiplex PCR, and TCRdb holds only the in-frame ones, with some missing. Clonal size and the V and J genes are those of that table, whereas D and trimming came from the DNA. This table holds about 2.3 million clones, about 92% found once. The ends were cut back, 3 bases at V and 1 base at J, with 9 bases in the middle. Germline assignment: CDR1 SEHNR and CDR2 FQNEAQ (reference sequence). The CDR3 is 15 residues long. Memory CD4+ cells were the fraction left after CD45RA+ naive selection.

This receptor was taken from a man between 18 and 35 years old in good health. Some clones in this sample may be carry-over from other donors' samples. Sequenced input: naive CD4+ T cells from PBMCs. The subset is: CD45RA+ positively selected. The gene calls are TRBV7-9 and TRBJ2-2; no firm D call. This CDR3 reads CASSLAERNTGELFF. The CDR3 DNA follows: TGTGCCAGCAGCTTGGCGGAACGGAACACCGGGGAGCTGTTTTTT.